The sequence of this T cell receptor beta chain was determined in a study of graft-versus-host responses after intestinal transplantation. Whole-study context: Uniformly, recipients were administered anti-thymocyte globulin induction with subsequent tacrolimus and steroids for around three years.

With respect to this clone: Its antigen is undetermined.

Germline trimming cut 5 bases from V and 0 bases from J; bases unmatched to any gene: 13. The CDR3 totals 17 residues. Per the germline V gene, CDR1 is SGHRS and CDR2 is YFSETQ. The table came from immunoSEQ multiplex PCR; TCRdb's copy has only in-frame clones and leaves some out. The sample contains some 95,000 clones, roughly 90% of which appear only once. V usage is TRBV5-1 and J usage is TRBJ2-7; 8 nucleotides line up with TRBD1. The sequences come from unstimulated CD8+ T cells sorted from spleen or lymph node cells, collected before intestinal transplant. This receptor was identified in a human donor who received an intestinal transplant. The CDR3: CASRDAGGAEGSYEQYF. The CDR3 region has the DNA TGCGCCAGCAGGGATGCAGGGGGCGCGGAAGGCTCCTACGAGCAGTACTTC.